These T cell receptor beta chains were read from a single sample in a study of human T cells and chemical hapten exposure. TCRdb redid the calling of the RACE reads with MiXCR, one entry per CDR3 protein. The sample has 380,000 or so distinct CDR3 sequences, 4.5% to 7% seen once. The sequenced sample was whole blood, obtained in connection with sensitization to the hapten diphenylcyclopropenone (DPC). The source is a woman between 18 and 30 years old with alopecia areata. Some clones in this sample may be carry-over from other donors' samples. Both conserved end residues are part of each CDR3. A D gene is named only where the DNA matches it firmly. Only some rows state a clone size, as once, few, many or a class for expanded clones.

>TRBD2|19|few|TRBJ2-7|TRBV3-1
CASSLDAAWGRAGSYEQYF
TGTGCCAGCAGCCTAGACGCGGCCTGGGGGAGGGCGGGCTCCTACGAGCAGTACTTC
>NA|14|many|TRBJ1-1|TRBV18
CASSWDSANTEAFF
TGTGCCAGCTCATGGGACTCAGCGAACACTGAAGCTTTCTTT
>TRBD1|13|NA|TRBJ1-5|TRBV2
CATKDRGNQPQHF
TGTGCCACCAAAGACAGGGGGAATCAGCCCCAGCATTTT
>NA|17|few|TRBJ1-1|TRBV6-5
CASTPSPGRGMNTEAFF
TGTGCCAGCACCCCCAGCCCGGGGCGGGGGATGAACACTGAAGCTTTCTTT
>NA|13|many|TRBJ2-3|TRBV6-5
CATGYGMTDTQYF
TGTGCCACCGGTTACGGGATGACAGATACGCAGTATTTT
>NA|16|many|TRBJ1-1|TRBV4-3
CASSQEDGTPNTEAFF
TGCGCCAGCAGCCAAGAAGACGGGACACCTAACACTGAAGCTTTCTTT
>NA|15|few|TRBJ1-5|TRBV5-6
CASSLGLPLNQPQHF
TGTGCCAGCAGCTTGGGACTACCCCTTAATCAGCCCCAGCATTTT
>NA|11|many|TRBJ1-4|TRBV25-1
CASSDGEKLFF
TGTGCCAGCAGTGACGGGGAAAAACTGTTTTTT
>NA|15|few|TRBJ1-1|TRBV4-3
CASSQDSRGVTEAFF
TGCGCCAGCAGCCAAGATTCGCGGGGGGTCACTGAAGCTTTCTTT
>TRBD1|14|many|TRBJ2-2|TRBV6-2/TRBV6-3
CASRRTGNTGELFF
TGTGCCAGCAGGCGGACAGGGAACACCGGGGAGCTGTTTTTT
>NA|18|NA|TRBJ2-1|TRBV5-8
CASSPLLTGISSYNEQFF
TGTGCCAGCAGTCCCCTCCTGACAGGAATCAGCTCCTACAATGAGCAGTTCTTC
>NA|12|many|TRBJ1-2|TRBV12-3/TRBV12-4
CASSLIWGGYTF
TGTGCCAGCAGTTTAATCTGGGGCGGCTACACCTTC
>NA|14|many|TRBJ2-4|TRBV12-3/TRBV12-4
CASSPRDRRFIQYF
TGTGCCAGCAGTCCCAGGGATCGAAGGTTCATTCAGTACTTC
>NA|13|NA|TRBJ1-2|TRBV28
CASSLSGQDGYTF
TGTGCCAGCAGTTTATCAGGGCAGGATGGCTACACCTTC
>NA|14|NA|TRBJ2-7|TRBV20-1
CSAGDPGRDYEQYF
TGCAGTGCTGGGGATCCGGGCAGGGACTACGAGCAGTACTTC
>NA|13|few|TRBJ1-1|TRBV2
CASRKNEDTEAFF
TGTGCCAGCAGAAAGAATGAAGACACTGAAGCTTTCTTT
>TRBD1|16|many|TRBJ1-1|TRBV18
CASSPKQGVSNTEAFF
TGTGCCAGCTCACCCAAGCAGGGGGTTTCAAACACTGAAGCTTTCTTT
>NA|14|few|TRBJ2-7|TRBV9
CASSSIGTLHEQYF
TGTGCCAGCAGCTCAATCGGGACACTCCACGAGCAGTACTTC
>TRBD2|15|NA|TRBJ2-3|TRBV7-2
CASRGSGGRTDTQYF
TGTGCCAGCAGGGGTAGCGGGGGCCGCACAGATACGCAGTATTTT
>NA|17|NA|TRBJ1-6|TRBV6-6
CASSYSMGGGTNSPLHF
TGTGCCAGCAGTTACTCGATGGGGGGAGGGACGAATTCACCCCTCCACTTT
>NA|15|many|TRBJ1-1|TRBV20-1
CSASTGAVQNTEAFF
TGCAGTGCCAGTACAGGAGCCGTTCAGAACACTGAAGCTTTCTTT
>NA|14|many|TRBJ1-2|TRBV7-3
CASSLSPLLDGYTF
TGTGCCAGCAGCTTATCCCCCCTCCTAGATGGCTACACCTTC
>NA|14|NA|TRBJ1-5|TRBV4-1
CASSQVLSNQPQHF
TGCGCCAGCAGCCAAGTCCTTAGCAATCAGCCCCAGCATTTT
>NA|16|NA|TRBJ2-4|TRBV7-6
CASSLRVGVAKNIQYF
TGTGCCAGCAGCTTAAGGGTAGGGGTAGCCAAAAACATTCAGTACTTC
>TRBD1|14|many|TRBJ1-2|TRBV10-3
CAIKVRTGLYGYTF
TGTGCCATCAAGGTCCGGACAGGGTTATATGGCTACACCTTC
>NA|17|few|TRBJ1-5|TRBV12-3/TRBV12-4
CASRPTDDLPYPGSQHF
TGTGCCAGCAGACCCACAGATGATCTGCCTTACCCGGGGTCTCAGCATTTT
>NA|14|many|TRBJ2-6|TRBV5-1
CASITGSGANVLTF
TGCGCCAGCATCACAGGTTCTGGGGCCAACGTCCTGACTTTC
>NA|14|few|TRBJ1-1|TRBV20-1
CSAKSGGAMDEAFF
TGCAGTGCTAAGAGCGGGGGAGCAATGGATGAAGCTTTCTTT
>NA|16|many|TRBJ2-7|TRBV4-3
CASSQVPGLSSYEQYF
TGCGCCAGCAGCCAAGTCCCGGGATTAAGCTCCTACGAGCAGTACTTC
>TRBD1|14|NA|TRBJ1-2|TRBV6-5
CASSRDREENGYTF
TGTGCCAGTTCAAGGGACAGGGAGGAGAATGGCTACACCTTC
>NA|20|few|TRBJ1-2|TRBV29-1
CSVGPKIITTVTVSNYGYTF
TGCAGCGTTGGTCCCAAGATAATAACGACAGTCACGGTTTCTAACTATGGCTACACCTTC
>TRBD1|13|many|TRBJ2-1|TRBV11-2
CASSLRQGNEQFF
TGTGCCAGCAGCTTGAGACAGGGGAATGAGCAGTTCTTC
>TRBD2|16|NA|TRBJ2-3|TRBV20-1
CSANQLAGGSTDTQYF
TGCAGTGCTAACCAACTAGCGGGGGGAAGCACAGATACGCAGTATTTT